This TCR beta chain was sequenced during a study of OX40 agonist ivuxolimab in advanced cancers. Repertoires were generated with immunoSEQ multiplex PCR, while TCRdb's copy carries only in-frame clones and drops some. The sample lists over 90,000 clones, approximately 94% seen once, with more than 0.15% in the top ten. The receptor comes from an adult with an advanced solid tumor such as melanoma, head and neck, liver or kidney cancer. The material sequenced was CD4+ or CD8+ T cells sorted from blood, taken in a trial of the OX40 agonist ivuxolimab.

The CDR3 loop is CASSELATTDTQYF. The CDR3 DNA is TGCGCCAGCAGTGAGCTAGCAACCACAGATACGCAGTATTTT. The chain combines TRBV10-1 with TRBJ2-3, with D maybe TRBD2 (5 bases). Germline CDR1 reads WNHNN; CDR2 reads SYGVQD (reference sequence). The length of the CDR3 is 14 residues. V was trimmed by 2 bases and J by 2 bases, leaving 8 bases between them.